This T cell receptor (beta chain) was obtained from a study of radiotherapy plus CTLA-4 blockade in lung cancer (dated by TCRdb to the late 2010s). For context, the study as a whole: Objective responses occurred in 15% to 20% of enrolled patients, and 25% to 40% achieved disease control. Results the study describes overall, beyond this receptor: After treatment with radiotherapy and ipilimumab, TCR clones that originated in tumors expanded in peripheral blood. Early dynamic changes in blood T cell clones, together with increased serum interferon-beta after radiation, were reported as the strongest predictors of response.

Taken from cysteine to phenylalanine, the CDR3 has 14 residues. Only CDR3 DNA is held: 42 bases, read in frame from base 1. At the junction V is shortened by 6 bases and J by 3 bases, with 13 bases in between. Per the germline V gene, MNHNS is the CDR1 and SASEGT is the CDR2. Focal radiation therapy combined with CTLA-4 blockade (ipilimumab) was tested in patients with chemo-refractory metastatic non-small-cell lung cancer. As for this clone: The clone's antigen remains unknown. There are no base qualities to consult, and no much larger clone falls within one base.

Libraries were constructed by the immunoSEQ multiplex PCR assay. TCRdb carries this immuneACCESS record with in-frame sequences only. Its versions omit some clonotypes, under half of them owing to an unresolved V gene in the studies checked, with the rest unexplained. Recorded for this sample are about 80,000 clones; roughly 86% of them occurred a single time. The ten largest clonotypes hold over 0.75% of the sample. Source: peripheral blood, taken from a patient treated with radiotherapy plus ipilimumab. Here the chain combines TRBV6-1 and TRBJ2-3; D gene: possibly TRBD1, on 6 matching bases. The receptor's source is a human donor with non-small cell lung cancer who had stable disease on radiotherapy plus ipilimumab. Here the CDR3 is given as CASRGTLVTDTQYF. At the DNA level, the sequence is TGTGCCAGCAGGGGGACATTAGTAACAGATACGCAGTATTTT.